This passage covers 12 T cell receptor beta chains from one sample sequenced in a study of identical twins. One entry per CDR3 protein results from TCRdb running MiXCR on the 5' RACE reads. The sample has 1.5 million to 2 million distinct CDR3 sequences; under 35% are singletons. Material: cord blood. The source of these receptors is a newborn girl in good health.

V gene TRBV5-1 combines with J gene TRBJ1-1; 10 bases align to TRBD1. This CDR3 spans 14 amino acids. V was pared by 3 bases and J by 5 bases, with 4 bases of the junction left unmatched. Germline V gene data show CDR1 as SGHRS and CDR2 as YFSETQ. The CDR3 DNA is TGCGCCAGCAGCTCTGGACAGGGGGAAACTGAAGCTTTCTTT. Translated, it gives CASSSGQGETEAFF.

This clonotype was recorded a few times. This chain connects TRBV4-1 to TRBJ2-3; 8 bases match TRBD1. This CDR3 comprises 16 residues. Germline CDR1 MGHRA, CDR2 YSYEKL. V dropped 2 bases and J dropped 3; count of bases not matched to a gene: 7. The CDR3 nucleotides are TGCGCCAGCAGCCAACCAAGACAGGGGAGTACAGATACGCAGTATTTT. Its protein is CASSQPRQGSTDTQYF.

This clonotype has a handful of counts. The chain uses TRBV6-1 and TRBJ2-7, with a tentative D call TRBD1 (6 bases). Germline values: CDR1 MNHNS, CDR2 SASEGT. The CDR3 has 14 residues. V was shortened by 10 bases and J by 0 bases, with 16 bases between the two germline ends. The chain's CDR3 is CATCRDTPSYEQYF. The DNA of the CDR3 is TGTGCCACATGCCGGGACACTCCCTCCTACGAGCAGTACTTC.

V is TRBV5-1 and J is TRBJ2-4; the match to TRBD2 covers 14 bases. The V segment lost 3 bases and the J segment 1 base; nucleotides outside the gene matches: 0. The CDR3 totals 16 residues. Germline assignment: CDR1 SGHRS and CDR2 YFSETQ. CDR3 nucleotides: TGCGCCAGCAGCTGGACTAGCGGGGGGGCCAAAAACATTCAGTACTTC. This codes for CASSWTSGGAKNIQYF.

This clonotype was seen only a few times. The chain is built from TRBV12-3 or TRBV12-4 and TRBJ2-1, with TRBD2 matching 7 bases. With V trimmed by 6 bases and J by 8 bases, 13 bases remained unmatched. The CDR3 runs to 15 residues. CDR3 sequence: CASSLGLVSGDEQFF. In nucleotides, the CDR3 is TGTGCCAGCAGCCTAGGACTAGTCTCGGGCGATGAGCAGTTCTTC.

The chain links TRBV21-1 to TRBJ1-5. TRBV21-1 is assigned pseudogene status. The CDR3 covers 13 residues. The chain's CDR3 is CAPRRVKSQPQHF. The CDR3 DNA reads as TGTGCCCCCAGGAGGGTTAAGAGTCAGCCCCAGCATTTT.

This sequence joins TRBV7-9 and TRBJ1-1; weak D call: TRBD1 (5 bases). The CDR3 consists of 14 residues. V gave up 5 bases and J gave up 4 bases, with 14 bases separating them. The germline V gene encodes CDR1 SEHNR and CDR2 FQNEAQ (reference sequence). CDR3 sequence: CASSPDLGGTEAFF. The DNA of the CDR3 is TGTGCCAGCAGCCCCGACCTGGGGGGCACTGAAGCTTTCTTT.

This chain links TRBV20-1 with TRBJ1-1; 7 nucleotides align to TRBD1. Germline-derived CDR1 and CDR2 are DFQATT and SNEGSKA (reference sequence). There are 15 residues in the CDR3. V shed 4 bases, J shed 4 bases, and the junction held 12 bases outside the gene matches. The CDR3 protein is CSAIRTWTGLTEAFF. The CDR3 region has the DNA TGCAGTGCTATCCGGACGTGGACAGGACTCACTGAAGCTTTCTTT.

V gene TRBV9 combines with J gene TRBJ2-5; D perhaps matches TRBD1 (5 bases). V gave up 0 bases and J gave up 3 bases, with 9 bases separating them. Per germline, CDR1 SGDLS and CDR2 YYNGEE. The length of the CDR3 is 14 residues. CDR3 amino acids: CASSVVGREETQYF. DNA of the CDR3: TGTGCCAGCAGCGTAGTGGGCAGGGAAGAGACCCAGTACTTC.

J is TRBJ2-4 and V is TRBV6-6; D is uncertain. Trimming removed 4 bases at V and 10 bases at J, with 14 bases between. Germline V lookup: CDR1 MNHNY, CDR2 SVGAGI (reference sequence). This CDR3 has 13 amino acids. CDR3 amino acids: CASSSRAVRIQYF. The CDR3 DNA reads TGTGCCAGCAGTTCCCGGGCCGTACGGATTCAGTACTTC.

This clonotype was recorded a few times. This sequence joins TRBV5-1 and TRBJ2-1, with 13 bases that match TRBD2. The CDR3 covers 19 residues. In germline, CDR1 is SGHRS, CDR2 YFSETQ. Trimming took 0 bases from V and 0 from J; bases not matched to a gene: 6. The CDR3 loop is CASSLGLAGGVSSYNEQFF. CDR3 coding DNA: TGCGCCAGCAGCTTGGGACTAGCGGGGGGTGTAAGCTCCTACAATGAGCAGTTCTTC.

This clonotype was seen many times. The V gene is TRBV12-3 or TRBV12-4, the J gene TRBJ1-2; D is undetermined. V was trimmed by 6 bases and J by 4 bases, leaving 12 bases between them. The CDR3 sequence is 13 residues long. Here the CDR3 reads CASSPTFIYGYTF. Written as DNA, the CDR3 is TGTGCCAGCAGCCCGACATTCATCTATGGCTACACCTTC.